This T cell receptor beta chain stems from a study of tumour-infiltrating T cells in Burkitt lymphoma. Study overall: Survival, overall and progression-free, tracked with productive clonality.

Trimming cost V 3 bases and J 9 bases, with 18 bases left between them. This CDR3 spans 14 amino acids. Germline CDR1 and CDR2: SEHNR and FQNEAQ (reference sequence). The repertoire was sequenced with immunoSEQ multiplex PCR; TCRdb's copy has only in-frame clones and lacks some. The profile shows around 13,000 clones, less than 90% of them singletons. The rearrangement joins TRBV7-9 to TRBJ2-7, with a possible D match to TRBD1 (5 bases). Sequencing was done on a sample of tumor tissue. This TCR was sampled from a human donor with diffuse large B-cell lymphoma. CDR3: CASSFVRALDGQYF. In DNA, the CDR3 is TGTGCCAGCAGCTTTGTCAGGGCCCTTGACGGGCAGTACTTC. The whole variable domain, filled in from reference TRBV7-9 and TRBJ2-7, reads DTGVSQNPRHKITKRGQNVTFRCDPISEHNRLYWYRQTLGQGPEFLTYFQNEAQLEKSRLLSDRFSAERPKGSFSTLEIQRTEQGDSAMYLCASSFVRALDGQYFGPGTRLTVT.